Presented here are 28 T cell receptor beta chains from one specimen sequenced in a study of PD-L1 blockade in urothelial cancer. Profiling relied on immunoSEQ multiplex PCR, and the TCRdb table lists in-frame clones only, not all of them. The table records fewer than 60,000 clones, around 84% of them present only once. Time point described: pretreatment peripheral blood. This sample comprised PBMCs, obtained around atezolizumab (anti-PD-L1) treatment. These receptors all stem from a man over 45 with urothelial cancer.

The chain uses TRBV7-7 and TRBJ2-5; possible D gene TRBD1, 6 bases. Germline CDR1 reads SSHAT; CDR2 reads FNYEAQ (reference sequence). This CDR3 region has 15 residues. With 5 bases removed from V and 3 bases from J, the gap between germline ends came to 16 bases. CDR3 region: CASSTTTGGKETQYF. The CDR3 region has the DNA TGTGCCAGCAGCACCACAACTGGGGGCAAAGAGACCCAGTACTTC.

The J gene is TRBJ2-2, the V gene TRBV27; tentative D call: TRBD1 (6 bases). Germline values: CDR1 MNHEY, CDR2 SMNVEV (reference sequence). Trimming removed 2 bases at V and 4 bases at J, with 14 bases between. This CDR3 spans 16 amino acids. The CDR3 sequence is CASSLGGQGGTGELFF. The CDR3 nucleotides read TGTGCCAGCAGTTTAGGGGGCCAGGGCGGCACCGGGGAGCTGTTTTTT.

The J gene is TRBJ2-6, the V gene TRBV29-1, with a tentative D call TRBD2 (6 bases). V was trimmed by 3 bases and J by 4 bases, leaving 10 bases between them. Germline V gene lookup returns CDR1 SQVTM and CDR2 ANQGSEA. The CDR3 has 14 amino acids. CDR3 sequence reads: CSVEGLSGANVLTF. Here the CDR3 DNA reads TGCAGCGTTGAGGGACTCTCGGGGGCCAACGTCCTGACTTTC.

V is TRBV6-1 and J is TRBJ1-2, with D perhaps TRBD1 (6 bases). Germline CDR1 is MNHNS and CDR2 is SASEGT. V lost 1 base and J lost 4, with 10 bases in between. This CDR3 has 14 amino acids. The CDR3 coding sequence is TGTGCCAGCAGTGAAGGTGGGGGCCTCTATGGCTACACCTTC. Encoded protein: CASSEGGGLYGYTF.

Details on this clone: The same CDR3 can be traced to other DNA sequences in this sample. The rearrangement uses TRBV4-2 and TRBJ1-6, with a possible D match to TRBD1 (5 bases). V was pared by 0 bases and J by 6 bases, with 12 bases between. CDR3 length: 16 amino acids. CDR1 and CDR2 from the germline V gene are LGHNA and YNFKEQ. The CDR3 sequence: CASSQEMGQGNSPLHF. DNA of the CDR3: TGTGCCAGCAGCCAAGAGATGGGCCAGGGTAATTCACCCCTCCACTTT.

The chain couples TRBV6-1 to TRBJ2-7, with 8 bases fitting TRBD1. The V segment lost 2 bases and the J segment 1 base; nucleotides outside the gene matches: 4. In germline, CDR1 is MNHNS, CDR2 SASEGT. The CDR3 has 15 residues. The DNA of the CDR3 is TGTGCCAGCAGTGAATTACGGGACAGGTCCTACGAGCAGTACTTC. Its translation is CASSELRDRSYEQYF.

This chain links TRBV5-4 with TRBJ2-1; 13 bases match TRBD2. The CDR3 sequence is 15 residues long. Per germline, CDR1 SGHNT and CDR2 YYREEE (reference sequence). Trimming cost V 0 bases and J 7 bases; bases outside gene matches: 1. CDR3 nucleotide sequence: TGTGCCAGCAGCTTGGAGGGACTAGCGGGGAATGAGCAGTTCTTC. This translates into CASSLEGLAGNEQFF.

V usage is TRBV7-2 and J usage is TRBJ2-1, with TRBD2 identical over 8 bases. J was trimmed by 3 bases and V by 4 bases; bases with no gene match: 5. The germline gives CDR1 SGHTA, CDR2 FQGNSA. CDR3 length equals 15 residues. The CDR3 loop reads CASSSAGTSYNEQFF. The CDR3 coding sequence is TGTGCCAGCAGCTCCGCCGGGACTAGCTACAATGAGCAGTTCTTC. The variable domain in full, completed from reference TRBV7-2 and TRBJ2-1, reads GAGVSQSPSNKVTEKGKDVELRCDPISGHTALYWYRQSLGQGLEFLIYFQGNSAPDKSGLPSDRFSAERTGGSVSTLTIQRTQQEDSAVYLCASSSAGTSYNEQFFGPGTRLTVL.

The chain joins TRBV11-2 to TRBJ2-5; TRBD1 is a possible D gene (5 bases). Trimming took 3 bases from V and 5 from J, leaving 13 bases between them. This CDR3 is built from 14 residues. Looked up from germline, CDR1 is SGHAT and CDR2 is FQNNGV. The CDR3 region is CASSLGQGLETQYF. CDR3 in DNA: TGTGCCAGCAGCTTGGGTCAGGGCCTGGAGACCCAGTACTTC.

The rearrangement joins TRBV4-3 to TRBJ2-1, with unresolved D. V lost 1 base and J lost 5, with 6 bases in between. The length of the CDR3 is 13 residues. Germline assignment: CDR1 LGHNA and CDR2 YSLEER. CDR3 coding DNA: TGCGCCAGCAGCCAAGGACTGAACAATGAGCAGTTCTTC. This encodes CASSQGLNNEQFF.

This rearrangement joins TRBV5-5 to TRBJ1-1; no clear D. In germline, CDR1 is SGHKS, CDR2 YYEKEE (reference sequence). The V end was cut by 2 bases, the J end by 1 base, with 12 bases between. The CDR3 sequence is 15 residues long. The CDR3 sequence is CASSFVRASNTEAFF. In nucleotides, the CDR3 is TGTGCCAGCAGCTTTGTGCGGGCCTCGAACACTGAAGCTTTCTTT.

This clone was seen a single time. The V call is TRBV28, the J call TRBJ1-2; D is undetermined. Between the trimmed V and J ends, which lost 7 bases and 8 bases, there was a span of 14 bases. The CDR3 loop spans 12 amino acids. Germline CDR1 is MDHEN and CDR2 is SYDVKM. Here the CDR3 reads CASTLITGGYTF. Written as DNA, the CDR3 is TGTGCCAGCACCTTAATAACGGGGGGCTACACCTTC.

CDR3 amino acids: CASSIRGNTEAFF. CDR3 sequence (DNA): TGTGCCAGTAGCATCAGGGGGAACACTGAAGCTTTCTTT. The chain joins TRBV19 to TRBJ1-1, with D maybe TRBD1 (6 bases). Trimming took off 6 bases at V and 1 base at J, with 9 bases between the two ends. Per germline, CDR1 LNHDA and CDR2 SQIVND (reference sequence). This CDR3 spans 13 amino acids. The complete variable domain, with remaining parts taken from reference TRBV19 and TRBJ1-1, reads DGGITQSPKYLFRKEGQNVTLSCEQNLNHDAMYWYRQDPGQGLRLIYYSQIVNDFQKGDIAEGYSVSREKKESFPLTVTSAQKNPTAFYLCASSIRGNTEAFFGQGTRLTVV.

V gene TRBV6-6 combines with J gene TRBJ1-3, with 8 bases identical to TRBD1. This CDR3 has 16 amino acids. The trim removed 7 bases at V and 2 bases at J, leaving 10 bases unmatched. Looked up from germline, CDR1 is MNHNY and CDR2 is SVGAGI (reference sequence). The CDR3 is CASTFGQGNTGNTIYF. CDR3 nucleotides: TGTGCCAGCACCTTCGGACAGGGTAATACTGGAAACACCATATATTTT.

The CDR3 loop is CASSLGQVIHPLHF. DNA of the CDR3: TGCGCCAGCAGCTTAGGACAGGTTATTCACCCCCTCCACTTT. The chain employs TRBV5-1 and TRBJ1-6; 7 positions agree with TRBD1. V lost 2 bases, J lost 13 bases, and 9 bases stayed unmatched. Germline V lookup: CDR1 SGHRS, CDR2 YFSETQ. This CDR3 spans 14 amino acids.

This clone was recorded once. The chain is built from TRBV11-2 and TRBJ1-1, with 11 bases matching TRBD1. The CDR3 runs 16 residues. The V segment lost 5 bases and the J segment 3 bases; nucleotides outside the gene matches: 8. Germline CDR1 reads SGHAT; CDR2 reads FQNNGV. CDR3 protein: CASSLRTGGVHTEAFF. CDR3 coding DNA: TGTGCCAGCAGCCTACGGACAGGGGGCGTTCACACTGAAGCTTTCTTT.

The J gene is TRBJ2-7, the V gene TRBV10-1; D gene uncertain. Trimming left V 0 bases short and J 7 bases short, with 7 bases between. The CDR3 has 12 residues. Germline V gene sequence: CDR1 WNHNN, CDR2 SYGVQD (reference sequence). DNA of the CDR3: TGCGCCAGCAGTGAGTCGACGGGTGAGCAGTACTTC. Residues: CASSESTGEQYF.

The rearrangement joins TRBV15 to TRBJ1-3; D is possibly TRBD1 (6 bases). CDR3 length equals 15 residues. Trimming took off 0 bases at V and 8 bases at J, with 14 bases between the two ends. Germline CDR1 reads LNHNV; CDR2 reads YYDKDF (reference sequence). The CDR3 DNA is TGTGCCACCAGCAGAGAGGGGACCCCAGGGGACACCATATATTTT. This gives the protein CATSREGTPGDTIYF.

The chain employs TRBV12-5 and TRBJ2-1, with D possibly matching TRBD1 (6 bases). V lost 9 bases, J lost 4 bases, and 13 bases lay in between. From germline, CDR1 is LGHNT and CDR2 FRNRAP. The CDR3 has 13 residues. The CDR3 nucleotides are TGTGCTAGCCACTCAGGGGTATACAATGAGCAGTTCTTC. It encodes CASHSGVYNEQFF.

With respect to this clone: Mismatch with germline at one junction end may stem from a read error. The genes are TRBV27 and TRBJ2-1; no firm D call. This CDR3 has 12 amino acids. Germline CDR1 and CDR2: MNHEY and SMNVEV (reference sequence). CDR3 coding DNA: TGTGCCAGCAGTTACTCCGACAATGAGCAGTTCTTC. Its translation is CASSYSDNEQFF.

The chain is built from TRBV10-1 and TRBJ2-3; D is possibly TRBD1 (5 bases). Germline CDR1 WNHNN, CDR2 SYGVQD (reference sequence). CDR3 length: 15 residues. V lost 0 bases to trimming and J lost 2 bases, with 9 bases between them. CDR3 coding DNA: TGCGCCAGCAGTGAGTCGTCCAGGGCCACAGATACGCAGTATTTT. Encoded protein: CASSESSRATDTQYF.

The rearrangement uses TRBV14 and TRBJ1-1; D might be TRBD1 (5 bases). Germline loops: CDR1 SGHDN, CDR2 FVKESK. V was pared by 5 bases and J by 0 bases, with 13 bases between. The CDR3 sequence is 15 residues long. The CDR3 DNA reads TGTGCCAGCAGCGAATACCCAGGGTTGAACACTGAAGCTTTCTTT. It translates to CASSEYPGLNTEAFF. Full variable domain (outside the CDR3, taken from reference TRBV14 and TRBJ1-1): EAGVTQFPSHSVIEKGQTVTLRCDPISGHDNLYWYRRVMGKEIKFLLHFVKESKQDESGMPNNRFLAERTGGTYSTLKVQPAELEDSGVYFCASSEYPGLNTEAFFGQGTRLTVV.

The rearrangement joins TRBV19 to TRBJ1-5; a weak D match, TRBD1 (6 bases). Germline V CDR1 and CDR2: LNHDA, SQIVND (reference sequence). The CDR3 length is 13 residues. Trimming took 3 bases from V and 7 from J, leaving 10 bases between them. CDR3: CASSMRQAQPQHF. In DNA, the CDR3 is TGTGCCAGTAGTATGAGACAGGCGCAGCCCCAGCATTTT. Looking up the rest from reference TRBV19 and TRBJ1-5 gives the full variable domain: DGGITQSPKYLFRKEGQNVTLSCEQNLNHDAMYWYRQDPGQGLRLIYYSQIVNDFQKGDIAEGYSVSREKKESFPLTVTSAQKNPTAFYLCASSMRQAQPQHFGDGTRLSIL.

The rearrangement links TRBV6-5 to TRBJ2-5; TRBD1 is a possible D gene (6 bases). The CDR3 has 15 residues. CDR1 and CDR2 (germline): MNHEY, SVGAGI. V lost 2 bases and J 4 bases, leaving 14 bases between the germline ends. The CDR3 region is CASSYTQGVGETQYF. Written as DNA, the CDR3 is TGTGCCAGCAGTTACACACAGGGTGTAGGAGAGACCCAGTACTTC.

This clone was detected only once. This chain links TRBV5-4 with TRBJ2-1; D remains ambiguous. CDR3 length equals 15 residues. Trimming took 6 bases from V and 4 from J, leaving 17 bases between them. CDR1 is SGHNT, CDR2 YYREEE, per germline (reference sequence). This chain's CDR3 is CASTSPGLGYNEQFF. Written as DNA, the CDR3 is TGTGCCAGCACCAGTCCCGGGTTAGGTTACAATGAGCAGTTCTTC.

This clone showed up just once. This chain links TRBV7-2 with TRBJ1-5, with 8 bases lining up with TRBD1. V shed 2 bases and J 2 bases; nucleotides not matched to a gene: 5. The CDR3 length is 16 residues. CDR1 is SGHTA and CDR2 is FQGNSA in the germline V gene. The CDR3 protein is CASSLTPGQGNQPQHF. CDR3 sequence (DNA): TGTGCCAGCAGCTTAACGCCGGGACAGGGCAATCAGCCCCAGCATTTT. The whole variable domain, remainder taken from reference TRBV7-2 and TRBJ1-5, is GAGVSQSPSNKVTEKGKDVELRCDPISGHTALYWYRQSLGQGLEFLIYFQGNSAPDKSGLPSDRFSAERTGGSVSTLTIQRTQQEDSAVYLCASSLTPGQGNQPQHFGDGTRLSIL.

This clone was detected only once. This chain links TRBV4-1 with TRBJ2-1; D perhaps matches TRBD2 (6 bases). Germline V gene sequence: CDR1 MGHRA, CDR2 YSYEKL. V lost 1 base and J lost 0, with 10 bases in between. This CDR3 has 16 amino acids. This chain's CDR3 is CASSQAGESSYNEQFF. The DNA of the CDR3 is TGCGCCAGCAGCCAAGCGGGGGAGAGCTCCTACAATGAGCAGTTCTTC.

This clone was detected a few times. In DNA form, the CDR3 reads TGTGCCAGCAGCTCCCCCCAGGGTGATCGAGGCTACACCTTC. Amino acid sequence: CASSSPQGDRGYTF. The rearrangement uses TRBV7-9 and TRBJ1-2, with TRBD1 as a possible D gene (5 bases). V was trimmed by 4 bases and J by 8 bases, leaving 17 bases between them. CDR1 and CDR2 from the germline V gene are SEHNR and FQNEAQ (reference sequence). The CDR3 has 14 amino acids.